The sequence of this T cell receptor beta chain was determined in a study of T cells after yellow fever vaccination. Study-wide context: SMART-Seq v4 Ultra Low Input handled preparation of low-cell-number fractions.

MiXCR, applied by TCRdb to the 5' RACE reads, yields one record per CDR3 protein. The top ten hold 16% of the sample, which has approximately 510,000 distinct CDR3 sequences, 21% seen once. Study outcomes and limitations: Reappearance after the booster was observed for most primary-vaccination clones (about 97% CD4, about 90% CD8).

Regarding this clonotype: What it binds is unknown.

CDR3 length equals 14 residues. Trimming pared 0 bases from V and 6 bases from J, leaving 11 bases between. Germline V lookup: CDR1 WSHSY, CDR2 SAAADI. The sequencing here drew on PBMCs, taken less than 25 days after the first yellow fever vaccination. The clonotype comes from a man younger than 30 who received the YFV17D yellow fever vaccine. The genes are TRBV10-2 and TRBJ2-5; tentatively, D is TRBD1 (5 bases). CDR3 in DNA: TGCGCCAGCAGTGAGTCGTTGGGGCGAAAGACCCAGTACTTC. Its translation: CASSESLGRKTQYF.